This TCR beta chain is from a study of cytomegalovirus exposure and HLA in healthy donors. Study observations and caveats: The presence/absence work took it that sequencing depth was about the same across donors. As confirmed in vitro, three CMV-associated chains were specific for CMV antigens. In an earlier analysis, most TCR beta V segments were productive about 87% or about 30% of the time.

A multiplex PCR was run with 60 Vbeta primers and 13 Jbeta primers. Using immunoSEQ multiplex PCR, the repertoire was profiled, and TCRdb retains in-frame clones only, with some absent. The repertoire consists of some 190,000 clones, with over 75% occurring once and the leading ten covering approximately 2%. About this clone itself: Its target is unknown.

Between the trimmed V and J ends, which lost 4 bases and 5 bases, there was a span of 7 bases. CDR1 is SEHNR, CDR2 FQNEAQ, per germline (reference sequence). CDR3 length equals 12 residues. Source material: PBMCs. The receptor was isolated from a woman in her thirties in good health and CMV-seronegative. The J gene is TRBJ2-3, the V gene TRBV7-9, with a weak D call TRBD2 (5 bases). As DNA, the CDR3 is TGTGCCAGCAGCTCGGCGGGAGATACGCAGTATTTT. It translates to CASSSAGDTQYF.